The 12 T cell receptor beta chains reported below all come from one sample, sequenced in a study of human T cells and chemical hapten exposure. Time point here: pre-sensitization, week 0. The treatment here: therapeutic diphenylcyclopropenone sensitization with weekly scalp DPC. A single record per CDR3 protein comes from TCRdb applying MiXCR to the RACE reads. The repertoire holds under 90,000 distinct CDR3 sequences, 9.6% seen once, with less than 4.5% in the top ten. The sample was whole blood, taken in connection with sensitization to the hapten diphenylcyclopropenone (DPC). The receptor source for this set is a woman aged 40 to 50 with alopecia areata. Some clones in this sample may be carry-over from other donors' samples.

The table lists this clonotype with a few counts. V usage is TRBV7-9 and J usage is TRBJ1-5, with 7 bases matching TRBD1. The ends lost 5 bases at V and 5 bases at J; junction bases unmatched: 6. Per germline, CDR1 SEHNR and CDR2 FQNEAQ (reference sequence). The CDR3 is 14 residues long. This CDR3 reads CASSTQGSHQPQHF. In DNA, the CDR3 is TGTGCCAGCAGCACACAGGGGTCCCATCAGCCCCAGCATTTT.

This clonotype was found many times. The V and J genes are TRBV4-2 and TRBJ1-3, with D uncertain. Germline-derived CDR1 and CDR2 are LGHNA and YNFKEQ. Trimming took 0 bases from V and 3 from J, leaving 12 bases between them. This CDR3 is 16 amino acids long. The CDR3 spells CASSQDYGPDGNTIYF. The CDR3 DNA follows: TGTGCCAGCAGCCAAGATTACGGGCCTGATGGAAACACCATATATTTT.

Ten or more counts support this clonotype. The chain links TRBV20-1 to TRBJ1-2; D unclear. This CDR3 is 13 amino acids long. V was pared by 5 bases and J by 4 bases, with 14 bases between. The germline V gene has CDR1 DFQATT and CDR2 SNEGSKA (reference sequence). The CDR3 is CSAGAGLIYGYTF. CDR3 DNA: TGCAGTGCTGGAGCGGGTCTCATCTATGGCTACACCTTC.

This clonotype turned up a few times. The genes are TRBV20-1 and TRBJ2-1, with D possibly being TRBD1 (6 bases). Trimming removed 0 bases at V and 5 bases at J, with 14 bases between. The CDR3 is 15 residues long. Per the germline V gene, CDR1 is DFQATT and CDR2 is SNEGSKA (reference sequence). Here the CDR3 reads CSARDIDRPNNEQFF. Here the CDR3 DNA reads TGCAGTGCTAGAGATATCGACAGGCCTAACAATGAGCAGTTCTTC.

This clonotype has ten or more counts. The chain is built from TRBV11-2 and TRBJ1-1; 7 bases are shared with TRBD1. Germline CDR1 is SGHAT and CDR2 is FQNNGV. The CDR3 has 15 amino acids. The V and J ends lost 5 bases and 7 bases, in that order; junction bases with no gene match: 13. The CDR3 DNA follows: TGTGCCAGCAGCCGAGACAGGGTTGGGTTCGGTGAAGCTTTCTTT. Translation: CASSRDRVGFGEAFF. Looking up the rest from reference TRBV11-2 and TRBJ1-1 gives the full variable domain: EAGVAQSPRYKIIEKRQSVAFWCNPISGHATLYWYQQILGQGPKLLIQFQNNGVVDDSQLPKDRFSAERLKGVDSTLKIQPAKLEDSAVYLCASSRDRVGFGEAFFGQGTRLTVV.

The chain carries TRBV10-3 and TRBJ2-5, with 12 bases aligning to TRBD2. This CDR3 has 15 residues. Trimming at V came to 6 bases and at J to 4 bases, leaving 6 bases not matched to a gene. Per germline, CDR1 ENHRY and CDR2 SYGVKD. CDR3 sequence: CAISSMTSGGETQYF. CDR3 in DNA: TGTGCCATCAGCTCGATGACTAGCGGGGGAGAGACCCAGTACTTC.

This chain links TRBV27 with TRBJ2-7; the D call may be TRBD1 or TRBD2 (5 bases each). Trimming removed 5 bases from V and 4 bases from J, with 12 bases in between. The germline V gene has CDR1 MNHEY and CDR2 SMNVEV (reference sequence). The CDR3 runs 13 residues. CDR3 region: CASSRSGTYEQYF. Written as DNA, the CDR3 is TGTGCCAGCAGTCGGTCCGGGACGTACGAGCAGTACTTC.

This clonotype has a handful of counts. This chain connects TRBV12-3 or TRBV12-4 to TRBJ2-1, with a possible D match to TRBD2 (5 bases). V lost 5 bases to trimming and J lost 3 bases, with 11 bases between them. The CDR3 loop spans 14 amino acids. CDR3 loop: CASSPSGSYNEQFF. CDR3 DNA: TGTGCCAGCAGTCCCTCGGGGAGCTACAATGAGCAGTTCTTC.

The sample holds many counts of this clonotype. J is TRBJ2-5 and V is TRBV7-9; no reliable D call. The V end lost 2 bases, the J end lost 6 bases, and 10 bases lay between the germline ends. The CDR3 totals 13 residues. CDR1 is SEHNR and CDR2 is FQNEAQ in the germline V gene (reference sequence). This CDR3 is CASSLIERKTQYF. CDR3 DNA sequence: TGTGCCAGCAGCTTAATCGAGCGAAAGACCCAGTACTTC.

This clonotype was seen more than once but under ten times. This rearrangement joins TRBV12-3 or TRBV12-4 to TRBJ1-6; D ambiguous. The CDR3 loop spans 12 amino acids. V was cut by 3 bases and J by 10 bases, with 7 bases left in between. CDR3 sequence: CASSLGYSPLHF. The CDR3 DNA sequence: TGTGCCAGCAGTTTGGGGTACTCACCCCTCCACTTT.

This clonotype came up many times. The chain couples TRBV5-3 to TRBJ1-5, with a weak D call TRBD1 (5 bases). TRBV5-3 is an ORF, and what it does is uncertain. The CDR3 contains 16 residues. The V and J ends lost 0 bases and 4 bases respectively, with 14 bases between them. CDR3 coding DNA: TGTGCCAGAAGCTTGGAAGGGCGTTGGGGGAATCAGCCCCAGCATTTT. Residues: CARSLEGRWGNQPQHF.

This clonotype was seen a few times. The chain has TRBV11-2 and TRBJ2-7, with D unclear. The CDR3 length is 12 residues. Germline V gives CDR1 SGHAT, CDR2 FQNNGV. V was clipped by 4 bases and J by 6 bases, with 10 bases between them. The CDR3 DNA reads TGTGCCAGCAGCTCCATTTTCGTCGAGCAGTACTTC. Encoded protein: CASSSIFVEQYF.